The 26 T cell receptor beta chains below were found in one sample sequenced in a study of OX40 agonist ivuxolimab in advanced cancers. Profiled with immunoSEQ multiplex PCR; TCRdb holds only in-frame clones, not every one. This repertoire shows about 63,000 clones, about 77% found once; its top ten account for roughly 1.5%. The source material was CD4+ or CD8+ T cells sorted from blood, sampled in a trial of the OX40 agonist ivuxolimab. The receptors were sampled from an adult with an advanced solid tumor such as melanoma, head and neck, liver or kidney cancer.

CDR3 nucleotide sequence: TGTGCCAGTAACCCGACAGGGGGCAGGGGTGGCTACACCTTC. It specifies CASNPTGGRGGYTF. This chain links TRBV19 with TRBJ1-2; 10 bases match TRBD1. Looked up from germline, CDR1 is LNHDA and CDR2 is SQIVND (reference sequence). The CDR3 runs to 14 residues. Trimming took 7 bases from V and 7 from J; bases not matched to a gene: 9.

The V call is TRBV6-6, the J call TRBJ2-5; 11 positions agree with TRBD2. The end of the DNA fits TRBJ2-7 better, so the J call may be wrong. The CDR3 loop spans 16 amino acids. Germline lookup yields CDR1 MNHNY and CDR2 SVGAGI (reference sequence). The CDR3 sequence is CASSYSGSGGGYEQYF. In DNA form, the CDR3 reads TGTGCCAGCAGTTATTCGGGTAGCGGGGGGGGATACGAGCAGTACTTC.

This rearrangement joins TRBV19 to TRBJ1-2, with D tentatively TRBD1 (6 bases). The CDR3 runs to 15 residues. Between the trimmed V and J ends, which lost 5 bases and 5 bases, there was a span of 18 bases. Per germline, CDR1 LNHDA and CDR2 SQIVND (reference sequence). CDR3 nucleotides: TGTGCCAGTAGTGGGGAGACAGGAGTCGGATATGGCTACACCTTC. Its translation is CASSGETGVGYGYTF.

J is TRBJ2-1 and V is TRBV2; 13 positions agree with TRBD2. This CDR3 has 18 amino acids. CDR1 is SNHLY, CDR2 FYNNEI, per germline. Unmatched junction bases numbered 8, after V lost 6 bases and J lost 0 bases. CDR3 nucleotides: TGTGCCAGCAGCCCCTCCCGGACTAGCGGGAGCTCCTACAATGAGCAGTTCTTC. It encodes CASSPSRTSGSSYNEQFF. Filled out from reference TRBV2 and TRBJ2-1, the complete variable domain reads EPEVTQTPSHQVTQMGQEVILRCVPISNHLYFYWYRQILGQKVEFLVSFYNNEISEKSEIFDDQFSVERPDGSNFTLKIRSTKLEDSAMYFCASSPSRTSGSSYNEQFFGPGTRLTVL.

In its sample, this clone was seen a few times. The J gene is TRBJ2-1, the V gene TRBV27; D gene uncertain. Trimming took off 6 bases at V and 10 bases at J, with 16 bases between the two ends. The length of the CDR3 is 13 residues. Germline CDR1 MNHEY, CDR2 SMNVEV (reference sequence). The CDR3, as DNA: TGTGCCAGCAGCCAAGACTCCTGGGGAGAGCAGTTCTTC. This gives the protein CASSQDSWGEQFF.

The V gene is TRBV13, the J gene TRBJ2-3; D is unresolved. The CDR3 is 14 residues long. V lost 5 bases and J lost 6, with 15 bases in between. Germline lookup yields CDR1 PRHDT and CDR2 FYEKMQ (reference sequence). As DNA, the CDR3 is TGTGCCAGCAGCCCACGATCTGGAGTGGATACGCAGTATTTT. Its translation: CASSPRSGVDTQYF.

The chain uses TRBV19 and TRBJ2-1; maybe TRBD1 (6 bases). CDR3 size: 14 residues. V lost 4 bases, J lost 6 bases, and 13 bases lay in between. Per the germline V gene, CDR1 is LNHDA and CDR2 is SQIVND (reference sequence). DNA for the CDR3: TGTGCCAGTAGTAAACAGGGTAACCTCAATGAGCAGTTCTTC. The encoded protein is CASSKQGNLNEQFF.

The V call is TRBV5-1, the J call TRBJ2-7; the D gene is possibly TRBD1 (6 bases). Germline V lookup: CDR1 SGHRS, CDR2 YFSETQ. The CDR3 is 15 residues long. V was clipped by 2 bases and J by 1 base, with 13 bases between them. CDR3 residues: CASSFRGGNSYEQYF. The CDR3 DNA follows: TGCGCCAGCAGCTTCCGAGGGGGTAATTCCTACGAGCAGTACTTC. The full variable domain, with the rest looked up from reference TRBV5-1 and TRBJ2-7, is KAGVTQTPRYLIKTRGQQVTLSCSPISGHRSVSWYQQTPGQGLQFLFEYFSETQRNKGNFPGRFSGRQFSNSRSEMNVSTLELGDSALYLCASSFRGGNSYEQYFGPGTRLTVT.

The genes are TRBV2 and TRBJ1-4; 7 bases agree with TRBD1. The CDR3 consists of 15 residues. Trimming cost V 7 bases and J 8 bases; bases outside gene matches: 13. Germline V gives CDR1 SNHLY, CDR2 FYNNEI. DNA for the CDR3: TGTGCCAGCAAAAACGACGCAGGGGGGTACGAAAAACTGTTTTTT. Residues: CASKNDAGGYEKLFF.

The V gene is TRBV6-5, the J gene TRBJ1-1; weak D call: TRBD1 (6 bases). Germline assignment: CDR1 MNHEY and CDR2 SVGAGI. This CDR3 spans 14 amino acids. V shed 4 bases and J shed 1 base, with 10 bases lying between them. The CDR3 nucleotides are TGTGCCAGCAGTTTGGAGGGGGGGAACACTGAAGCTTTCTTT. Its translation is CASSLEGGNTEAFF.

J is TRBJ2-2 and V is TRBV11-1; no clear D. Germline loops: CDR1 SGHAT, CDR2 FQDESV (reference sequence). CDR3 length: 16 residues. The V end was cut by 5 bases, the J end by 2 bases, with 15 bases between. CDR3 in DNA: TGTGCCAGCAGCCCCGATTATGGGCGCAACACCGGGGAGCTGTTTTTT. Protein sequence: CASSPDYGRNTGELFF. Looking up the rest from reference TRBV11-1 and TRBJ2-2 gives the full variable domain: EAEVAQSPRYKITEKSQAVAFWCDPISGHATLYWYRQILGQGPELLVQFQDESVVDDSQLPKDRFSAERLKGVDSTLKIQPAELGDSAMYLCASSPDYGRNTGELFFGEGSRLTVL.

The rearrangement links TRBV9 to TRBJ2-7; D remains unclear. Trimming removed 2 bases at V and 5 bases at J, with 20 bases between. The CDR3 is 16 residues long. CDR1 and CDR2 from the germline V gene are SGDLS and YYNGEE. The CDR3 protein is CASSVGPQTPDHEQYF. The CDR3 DNA sequence: TGTGCCAGCAGCGTTGGCCCCCAGACCCCAGACCACGAGCAGTACTTC.

The chain has TRBV19 and TRBJ2-1; TRBD2 matches at 7 bases. V lost 5 bases to trimming and J lost 2 bases; unmatched junction nucleotides: 9. The CDR3 runs 16 residues. Per germline, CDR1 LNHDA and CDR2 SQIVND (reference sequence). Here the CDR3 DNA reads TGTGCCAGTAGTTCCGCCGGGAGGCCCCCCTACAATGAGCAGTTCTTC. Protein product: CASSSAGRPPYNEQFF.

The gene calls are TRBV5-6 and TRBJ2-4; perhaps TRBD1 as D (6 bases). V was cut by 2 bases and J by 10 bases, with 10 bases left in between. CDR3 size: 12 residues. The germline gives CDR1 SGHDT, CDR2 YYEEEE. CDR3 DNA sequence: TGTGCCAGCAGCTTAGGGGGTGGAATTCAGTACTTC. It codes for CASSLGGGIQYF.

This sequence joins TRBV19 and TRBJ2-1; the match to TRBD2 covers 8 bases. The CDR3 has 16 amino acids. Per the germline V gene, CDR1 is LNHDA and CDR2 is SQIVND (reference sequence). Trimming cost V 4 bases and J 7 bases; bases outside gene matches: 12. Here the CDR3 reads CASSTTVGGATNEQFF. The CDR3 DNA reads TGTGCCAGTAGTACTACTGTCGGGGGGGCCACTAATGAGCAGTTCTTC.

V usage is TRBV18 and J usage is TRBJ2-1, with TRBD1 matching 8 bases. The germline V gene encodes CDR1 KGHSH and CDR2 LQKENI. V trimming: 1 base; J trimming: 13 bases; junction bases outside the gene matches: 15. The CDR3 totals 16 residues. In DNA form, the CDR3 reads TGTGCCAGCTCACCACTAATGCAGGGGGCGAGCCCAATCCAGTTCTTC. Translation gives CASSPLMQGASPIQFF.

CDR3 loop: CASSNRTSGYNEQFF. Written as DNA, the CDR3 is TGTGCCAGCAGCAACCGGACTAGCGGCTACAATGAGCAGTTCTTC. The genes are TRBV7-8 and TRBJ2-1; TRBD2 aligns across 10 bases. The CDR3 runs 15 residues. V lost 5 bases to trimming and J lost 3 bases; unmatched junction nucleotides: 4. Per germline, CDR1 SGHVS and CDR2 FQNEAQ. The full variable domain, with the rest looked up from reference TRBV7-8 and TRBJ2-1, is GAGVSQSPRYKVAKRGQDVALRCDPISGHVSLFWYQQALGQGPEFLTYFQNEAQLDKSGLPSDRFFAERPEGSVSTLKIQRTQQEDSAVYLCASSNRTSGYNEQFFGPGTRLTVL.

The chain carries TRBV5-1 and TRBJ1-4; D gene uncertain. Trimming cost V 0 bases and J 8 bases, with 11 bases left between them. Looked up from germline, CDR1 is SGHRS and CDR2 is YFSETQ. This CDR3 comprises 14 residues. This chain's CDR3 is CASSLEQIGEKLFF. In DNA, the CDR3 is TGCGCCAGCAGCTTGGAGCAGATAGGCGAAAAACTGTTTTTT.

The V call is TRBV2, the J call TRBJ2-7; D gene ambiguous. V lost 3 bases to trimming and J lost 3 bases, with 15 bases between them. The length of the CDR3 is 15 residues. Per the germline V gene, CDR1 is SNHLY and CDR2 is FYNNEI. The CDR3 sequence is CASSEALVVRYEQYF. In DNA form, the CDR3 reads TGTGCCAGCAGTGAGGCGCTAGTGGTGCGCTACGAGCAGTACTTC.

The chain combines TRBV5-1 with TRBJ2-3, with 8 bases identical to TRBD2. The germline V gene has CDR1 SGHRS and CDR2 YFSETQ. After removal of 0 bases from V and 4 bases from J, the junction contained 7 bases not matched to a gene. This CDR3 is 16 amino acids long. In DNA, the CDR3 is TGCGCCAGCAGCTTGGGCAGCGGGGGTACAGCAGATACGCAGTATTTT. As protein: CASSLGSGGTADTQYF.

The rearrangement joins TRBV7-6 to TRBJ2-3, with D maybe TRBD2 (6 bases). The CDR3 runs to 15 residues. Between the trimmed V and J ends, which lost 5 bases and 4 bases, there was a span of 16 bases. The germline CDR1 and CDR2 sequences are SGHVS and FNYEAQ. The DNA for the CDR3 is TGTGCCAGCAGCGCGGGACTCCTCGGCCCAGATACGCAGTATTTT. Encoded protein: CASSAGLLGPDTQYF.

The chain recombines TRBV19 with TRBJ1-1; D unresolved. CDR3 length: 15 residues. The V and J ends lost 0 bases and 6 bases respectively, with 14 bases between them. Germline CDR1 LNHDA, CDR2 SQIVND (reference sequence). Here the CDR3 reads CASSIDLVAPAEAFF. CDR3 sequence (DNA): TGTGCCAGTAGTATAGATCTGGTGGCGCCGGCTGAAGCTTTCTTT.

The rearrangement links TRBV6-5 to TRBJ1-5; perhaps TRBD1 as D (5 bases). V shed 11 bases and J shed 5 bases, with 19 bases lying between them. The CDR3 runs 14 residues. CDR1 and CDR2 from the germline V gene are MNHEY and SVGAGI. Written as DNA, the CDR3 is TGTGCCCCTACGCCACCGGGACTCCATCAGCCCCAGCATTTT. It encodes CAPTPPGLHQPQHF.

This clone is a singleton in its sample. V and J are TRBV5-1 and TRBJ2-3; D is unclear. Germline V gene sequence: CDR1 SGHRS, CDR2 YFSETQ. The length of the CDR3 is 13 residues. Trimming removed 0 bases at V and 4 bases at J, with 6 bases between. CDR3 in DNA: TGCGCCAGCAGCTTGGCCTTTTCAGATACGCAGTATTTT. Residues: CASSLAFSDTQYF.

J is TRBJ2-1 and V is TRBV2; D ambiguous. The CDR3 sequence is 14 residues long. The V and J ends lost 6 bases and 9 bases respectively, with 18 bases between them. Germline CDR1 reads SNHLY; CDR2 reads FYNNEI. The CDR3 reads CASSVIIKLGEQFF. CDR3 DNA: TGTGCCAGCAGCGTCATCATAAAGTTGGGTGAGCAGTTCTTC.

V is TRBV19 and J is TRBJ1-3; perhaps TRBD1 as D (5 bases). Germline V gene data show CDR1 as LNHDA and CDR2 as SQIVND (reference sequence). The ends were cut back, 3 bases at V and 0 bases at J, with 12 bases in the middle. CDR3 length: 16 amino acids. CDR3 bases: TGTGCCAGTAGTATGGGGCAGGCCCACTCTGGAAACACCATATATTTT. This translates into CASSMGQAHSGNTIYF.